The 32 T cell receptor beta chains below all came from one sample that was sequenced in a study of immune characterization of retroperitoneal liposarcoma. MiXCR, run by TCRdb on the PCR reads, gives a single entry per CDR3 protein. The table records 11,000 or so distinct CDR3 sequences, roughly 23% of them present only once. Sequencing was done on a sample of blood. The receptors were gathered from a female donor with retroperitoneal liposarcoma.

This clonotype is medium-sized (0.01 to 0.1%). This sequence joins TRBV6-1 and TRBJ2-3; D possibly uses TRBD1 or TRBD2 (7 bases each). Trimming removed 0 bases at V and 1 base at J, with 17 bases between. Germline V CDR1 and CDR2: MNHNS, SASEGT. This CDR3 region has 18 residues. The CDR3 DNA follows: TGTGCCAGCAGTGAAGCGCCATCGCCAGGGGGGGGCACAGATACGCAGTATTTT. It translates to CASSEAPSPGGGTDTQYF.

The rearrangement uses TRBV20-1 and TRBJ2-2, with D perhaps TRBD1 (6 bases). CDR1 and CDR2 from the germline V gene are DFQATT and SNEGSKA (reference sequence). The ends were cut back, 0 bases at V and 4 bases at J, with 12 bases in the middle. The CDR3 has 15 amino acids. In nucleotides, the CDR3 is TGCAGTGCTAGAGACCCAGGGGACGGCACCGGGGAGCTGTTTTTT. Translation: CSARDPGDGTGELFF.

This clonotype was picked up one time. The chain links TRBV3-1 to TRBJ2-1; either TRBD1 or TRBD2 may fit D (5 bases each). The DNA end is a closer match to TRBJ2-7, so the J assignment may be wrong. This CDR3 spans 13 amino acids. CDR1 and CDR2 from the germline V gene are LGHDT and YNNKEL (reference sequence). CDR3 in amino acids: CASSQGGPREQYF. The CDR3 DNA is TGTGCCAGCAGCCAAGGGGGACCAAGGGAGCAGTACTTC.

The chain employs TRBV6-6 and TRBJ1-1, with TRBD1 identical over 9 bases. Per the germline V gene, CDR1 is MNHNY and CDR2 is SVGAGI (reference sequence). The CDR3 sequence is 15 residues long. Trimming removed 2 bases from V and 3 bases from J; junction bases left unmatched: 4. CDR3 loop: CASSYTRTGDTEAFF. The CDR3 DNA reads TGTGCCAGCAGTTACACAAGGACAGGGGACACTGAAGCTTTCTTT.

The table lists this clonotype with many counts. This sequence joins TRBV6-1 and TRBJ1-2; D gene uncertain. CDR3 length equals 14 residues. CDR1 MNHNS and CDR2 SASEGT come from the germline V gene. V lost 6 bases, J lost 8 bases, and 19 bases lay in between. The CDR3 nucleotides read TGTGCCAGCAGCCGCACCCAGTATAGTGACGGCTACACCTTC. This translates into CASSRTQYSDGYTF.

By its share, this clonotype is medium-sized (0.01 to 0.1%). This CDR3 is CASSEEAGGAGANVLTF. In DNA, the CDR3 is TGTGCCAGCAGTGAAGAGGCAGGGGGTGCTGGGGCCAACGTCCTGACTTTC. The V gene is TRBV6-1, the J gene TRBJ2-6; 7 bases align to TRBD1. The trim removed 1 base at V and 2 bases at J, leaving 5 bases unmatched. Germline CDR1 and CDR2: MNHNS and SASEGT. This CDR3 is built from 17 residues.

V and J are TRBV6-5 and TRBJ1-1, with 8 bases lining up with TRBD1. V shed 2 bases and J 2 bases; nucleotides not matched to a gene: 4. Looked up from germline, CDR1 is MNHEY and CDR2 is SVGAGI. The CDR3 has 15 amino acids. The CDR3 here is CASSYADRDNTEAFF. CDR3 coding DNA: TGTGCCAGCAGTTACGCGGACAGGGATAACACTGAAGCTTTCTTT.

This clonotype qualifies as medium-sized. This chain's CDR3 is CASSSGRVSYEQYF. DNA of the CDR3: TGTGCCAGCAGTAGCGGGAGGGTGTCCTACGAGCAGTACTTC. This chain joins TRBV6-1 and TRBJ2-7; TRBD2 matches at 10 bases. Germline V CDR1 and CDR2: MNHNS, SASEGT. V gave up 5 bases and J gave up 1 base; unmatched junction bases: 2. This CDR3 has 14 residues.

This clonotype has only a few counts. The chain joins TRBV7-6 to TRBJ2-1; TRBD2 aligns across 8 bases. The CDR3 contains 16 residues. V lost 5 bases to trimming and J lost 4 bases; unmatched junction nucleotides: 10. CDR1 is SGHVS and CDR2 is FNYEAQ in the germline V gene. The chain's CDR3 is CASSEGLGGGYNEQFF. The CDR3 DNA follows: TGTGCCAGCAGCGAGGGCCTCGGGGGGGGGTACAATGAGCAGTTCTTC.

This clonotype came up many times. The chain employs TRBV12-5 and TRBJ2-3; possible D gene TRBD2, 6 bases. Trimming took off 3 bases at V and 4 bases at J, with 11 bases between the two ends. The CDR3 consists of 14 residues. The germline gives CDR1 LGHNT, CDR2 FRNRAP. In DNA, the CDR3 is TGTGCTAGTGGTTTTGCTAGCGCGCCAGATACGCAGTATTTT. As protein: CASGFASAPDTQYF.

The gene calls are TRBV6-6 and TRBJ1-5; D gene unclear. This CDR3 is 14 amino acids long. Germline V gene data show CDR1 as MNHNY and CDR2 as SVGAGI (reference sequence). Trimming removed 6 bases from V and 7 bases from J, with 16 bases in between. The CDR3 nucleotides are TGTGCCAGCAGCCCCCACCCAGACCCGCAGCCCCAGCATTTT. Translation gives CASSPHPDPQPQHF.

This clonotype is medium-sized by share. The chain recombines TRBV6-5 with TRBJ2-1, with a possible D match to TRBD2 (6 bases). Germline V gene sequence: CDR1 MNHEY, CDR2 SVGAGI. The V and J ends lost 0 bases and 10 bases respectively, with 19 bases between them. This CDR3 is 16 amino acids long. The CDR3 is CASSYSPGGLAREQFF. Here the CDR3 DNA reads TGTGCCAGCAGTTACTCGCCAGGTGGGCTAGCGAGGGAGCAGTTCTTC.

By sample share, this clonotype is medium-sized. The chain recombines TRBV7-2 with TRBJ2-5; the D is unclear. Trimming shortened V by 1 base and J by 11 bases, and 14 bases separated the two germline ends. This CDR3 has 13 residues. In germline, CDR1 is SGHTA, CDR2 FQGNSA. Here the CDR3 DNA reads TGTGCCAGCAGCTTAGATGGATCCTTGGAGCAGTACTTC. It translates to CASSLDGSLEQYF.

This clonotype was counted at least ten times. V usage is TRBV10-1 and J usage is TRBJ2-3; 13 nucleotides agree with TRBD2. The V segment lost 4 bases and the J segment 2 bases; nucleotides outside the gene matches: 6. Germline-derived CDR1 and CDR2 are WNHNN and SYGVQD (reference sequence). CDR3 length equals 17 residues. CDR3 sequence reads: CASSGGLAGEATDTQYF. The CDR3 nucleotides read TGCGCCAGCAGTGGTGGACTAGCGGGAGAGGCCACAGATACGCAGTATTTT.

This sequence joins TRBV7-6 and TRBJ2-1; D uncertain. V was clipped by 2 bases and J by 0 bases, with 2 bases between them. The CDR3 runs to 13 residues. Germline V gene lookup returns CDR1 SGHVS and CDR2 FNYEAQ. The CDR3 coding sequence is TGTGCCAGCAGCTTAAGCTCCTACAATGAGCAGTTCTTC. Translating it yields CASSLSSYNEQFF.

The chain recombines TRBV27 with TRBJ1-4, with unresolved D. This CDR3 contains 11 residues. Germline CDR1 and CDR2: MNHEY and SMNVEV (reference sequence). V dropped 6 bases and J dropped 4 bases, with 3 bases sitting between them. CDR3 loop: CASRSNEKLFF. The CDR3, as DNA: TGTGCCAGCAGAAGTAATGAAAAACTGTTTTTT. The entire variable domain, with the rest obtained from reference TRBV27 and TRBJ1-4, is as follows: EAQVTQNPRYLITVTGKKLTVTCSQNMNHEYMSWYRQDPGLGLRQIYYSMNVEVTDKGDVPEGYKVSRKEKRNFPLILESPSPNQTSLYFCASRSNEKLFFGSGTQLSVL.

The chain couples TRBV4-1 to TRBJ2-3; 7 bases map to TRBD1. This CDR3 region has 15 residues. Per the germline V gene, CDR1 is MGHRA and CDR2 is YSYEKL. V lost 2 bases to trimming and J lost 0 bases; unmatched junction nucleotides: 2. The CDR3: CASSQKGASTDTQYF. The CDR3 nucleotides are TGCGCCAGCAGCCAAAAGGGGGCCAGCACAGATACGCAGTATTTT.

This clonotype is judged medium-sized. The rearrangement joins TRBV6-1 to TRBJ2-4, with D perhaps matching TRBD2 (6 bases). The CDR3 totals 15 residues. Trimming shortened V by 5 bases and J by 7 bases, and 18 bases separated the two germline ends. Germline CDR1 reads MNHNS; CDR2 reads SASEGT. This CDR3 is CASSTPVEGRNIQYF. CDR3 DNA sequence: TGTGCCAGCAGTACCCCGGTGGAGGGACGGAACATTCAGTACTTC.

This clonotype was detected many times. The CDR3 coding sequence is TGTGCCAGCAGCCCCGCGGGACTAGCGGGAGTAGAGACCCAGTACTTC. Translating it yields CASSPAGLAGVETQYF. The chain links TRBV12-3 or TRBV12-4 to TRBJ2-5; 14 bases map to TRBD2. This CDR3 has 16 amino acids. The J segment lost 4 bases and the V segment lost 6 bases, leaving 7 bases of the junction unmatched.

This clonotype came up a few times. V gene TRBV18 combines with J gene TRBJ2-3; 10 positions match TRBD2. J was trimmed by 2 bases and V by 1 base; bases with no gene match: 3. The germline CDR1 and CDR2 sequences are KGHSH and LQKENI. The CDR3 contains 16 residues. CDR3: CASSPRAGGPTDTQYF. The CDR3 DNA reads TGTGCCAGCTCACCACGAGCGGGAGGGCCCACAGATACGCAGTATTTT.

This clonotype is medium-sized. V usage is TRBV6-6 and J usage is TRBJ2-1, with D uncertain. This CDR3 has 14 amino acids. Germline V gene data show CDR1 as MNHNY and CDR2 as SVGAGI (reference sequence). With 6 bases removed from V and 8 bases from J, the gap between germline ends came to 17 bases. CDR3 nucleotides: TGTGCCAGCAGCCCCCGGGTGGGTTGGGATGAGCAGTTCTTC. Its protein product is CASSPRVGWDEQFF.

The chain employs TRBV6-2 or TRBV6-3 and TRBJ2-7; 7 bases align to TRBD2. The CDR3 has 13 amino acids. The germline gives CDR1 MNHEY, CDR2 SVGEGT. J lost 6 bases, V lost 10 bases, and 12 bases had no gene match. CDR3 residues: CATHFGLVSEQYF. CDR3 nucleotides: TGTGCCACGCATTTTGGACTAGTCAGCGAGCAGTACTTC.

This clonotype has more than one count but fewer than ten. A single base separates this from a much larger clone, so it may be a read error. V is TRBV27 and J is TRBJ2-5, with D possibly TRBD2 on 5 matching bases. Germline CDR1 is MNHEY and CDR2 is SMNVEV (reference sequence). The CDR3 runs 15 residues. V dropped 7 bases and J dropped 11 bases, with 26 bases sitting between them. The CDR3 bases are TGTGCCAGCACCCTCAGCGGCCAGTCCTACAATGAGCAGTACTTC. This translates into CASTLSGQSYNEQYF.

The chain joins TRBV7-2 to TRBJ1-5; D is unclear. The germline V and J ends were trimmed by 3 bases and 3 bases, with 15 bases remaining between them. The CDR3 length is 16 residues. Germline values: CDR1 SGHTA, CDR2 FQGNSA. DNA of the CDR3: TGTGCCAGCAGCTTGTGGTCCGGTCGAGTCAATCAGCCCCAGCATTTT. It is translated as CASSLWSGRVNQPQHF. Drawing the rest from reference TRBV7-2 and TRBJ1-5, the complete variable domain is GAGVSQSPSNKVTEKGKDVELRCDPISGHTALYWYRQSLGQGLEFLIYFQGNSAPDKSGLPSDRFSAERTGGSVSTLTIQRTQQEDSAVYLCASSLWSGRVNQPQHFGDGTRLSIL.

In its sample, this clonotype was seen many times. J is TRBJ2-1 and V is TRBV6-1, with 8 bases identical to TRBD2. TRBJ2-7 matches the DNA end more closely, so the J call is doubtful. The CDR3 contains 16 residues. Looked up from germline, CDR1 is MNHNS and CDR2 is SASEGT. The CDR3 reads CASSRKTSGFNNEQYF. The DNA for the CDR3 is TGTGCCAGCAGCCGAAAAACTAGCGGCTTCAACAATGAGCAGTACTTC.

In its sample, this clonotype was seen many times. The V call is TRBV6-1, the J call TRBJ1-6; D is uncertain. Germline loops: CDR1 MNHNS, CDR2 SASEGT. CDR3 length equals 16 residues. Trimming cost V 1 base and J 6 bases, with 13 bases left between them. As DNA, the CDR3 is TGTGCCAGCAGTGAAGTGAGAGGGCTGGGTAATTCACCCCTCCACTTT. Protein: CASSEVRGLGNSPLHF.

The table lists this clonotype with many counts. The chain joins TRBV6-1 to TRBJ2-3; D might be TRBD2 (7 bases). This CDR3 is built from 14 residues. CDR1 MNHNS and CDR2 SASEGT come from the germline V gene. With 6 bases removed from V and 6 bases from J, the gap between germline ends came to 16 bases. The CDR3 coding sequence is TGTGCCAGCAGGGGGGGGGGCCCCGCGGATACGCAGTATTTT. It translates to CASRGGGPADTQYF.

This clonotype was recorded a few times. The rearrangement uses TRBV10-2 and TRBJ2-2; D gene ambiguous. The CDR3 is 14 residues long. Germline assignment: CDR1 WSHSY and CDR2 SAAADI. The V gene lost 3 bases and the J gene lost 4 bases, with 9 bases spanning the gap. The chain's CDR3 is CASSDGLSTGELFF. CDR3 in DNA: TGCGCCAGCAGTGATGGCTTAAGCACCGGGGAGCTGTTTTTT.

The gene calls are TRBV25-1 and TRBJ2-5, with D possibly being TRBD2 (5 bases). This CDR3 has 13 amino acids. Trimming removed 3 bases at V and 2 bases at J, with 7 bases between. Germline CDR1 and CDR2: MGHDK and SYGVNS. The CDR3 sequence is CASSDRGQETQYF. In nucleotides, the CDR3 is TGTGCCAGCAGTGACCGGGGTCAAGAGACCCAGTACTTC.

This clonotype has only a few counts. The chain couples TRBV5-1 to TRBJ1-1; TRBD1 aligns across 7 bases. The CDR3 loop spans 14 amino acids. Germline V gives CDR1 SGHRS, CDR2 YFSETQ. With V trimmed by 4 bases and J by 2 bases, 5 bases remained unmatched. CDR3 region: CASSRQGFNTEAFF. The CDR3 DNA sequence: TGCGCCAGCAGCCGACAGGGCTTTAACACTGAAGCTTTCTTT.

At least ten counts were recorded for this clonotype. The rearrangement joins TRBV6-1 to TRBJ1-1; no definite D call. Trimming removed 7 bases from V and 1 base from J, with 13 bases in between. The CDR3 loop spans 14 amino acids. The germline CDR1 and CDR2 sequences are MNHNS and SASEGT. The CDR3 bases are TGTGCCAGCACCCAAGGGCAGAAGAACACTGAAGCTTTCTTT. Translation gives CASTQGQKNTEAFF.

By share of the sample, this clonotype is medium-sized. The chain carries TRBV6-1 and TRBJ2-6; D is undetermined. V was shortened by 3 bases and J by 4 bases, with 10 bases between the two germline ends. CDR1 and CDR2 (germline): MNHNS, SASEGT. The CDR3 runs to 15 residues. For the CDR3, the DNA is TGTGCCAGCAGTGATTCTGGGTCCGGGGCCAACGTCCTGACTTTC. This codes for CASSDSGSGANVLTF.